Presented here are 29 T cell receptor beta chains from one specimen sequenced in a study of early T cells in non-severe SARS-CoV-2 infection. TCRdb re-analysed the 5' RACE reads in MiXCR, keeping a single row per CDR3 protein. This sample yields 80,000 or so distinct CDR3 sequences, of which roughly a sixth are seen a single time; around 12% belongs to the top ten. Sequencing used whole blood. The source is an adult who was a healthcare worker with PCR-confirmed SARS-CoV-2 infection or an uninfected control (not recorded which).

The genes are TRBV5-6 and TRBJ2-2; 7 bases align to TRBD1. This CDR3 has 15 residues. V lost 4 bases and J lost 3; bases outside the gene matches: 6. From germline, CDR1 is SGHDT and CDR2 YYEEEE. Written as DNA, the CDR3 is TGTGCCAGCAGCCTTCCGGGACAGTACACCGGGGAGCTGTTTTTT. This gives the protein CASSLPGQYTGELFF.

J is TRBJ2-5 and V is TRBV28; 10 bases are shared with TRBD2. This CDR3 contains 17 residues. Germline V gene lookup returns CDR1 MDHEN and CDR2 SYDVKM. J lost 1 base, V lost 1 base, and 6 bases had no gene match. The CDR3 DNA follows: TGTGCCAGCAGTTTATACACTAGCGGGGCGACCCAAGAGACCCAGTACTTC. It specifies CASSLYTSGATQETQYF.

J is TRBJ1-6 and V is TRBV7-9; D unclear. Germline CDR1 SEHNR, CDR2 FQNEAQ (reference sequence). V dropped 8 bases and J dropped 5 bases, with 13 bases sitting between them. The CDR3 extends over 14 amino acids. The CDR3 loop reads CASSPIVNNSPLHF. The CDR3 region has the DNA TGTGCCAGCTCGCCCATAGTCAATAATTCACCCCTCCACTTT.

This clonotype was recorded at least ten times. This chain joins TRBV5-1 and TRBJ2-3, with D unresolved. With 1 base removed from V and 6 bases from J, the gap between germline ends came to 12 bases. Germline assignment: CDR1 SGHRS and CDR2 YFSETQ. The CDR3 sequence is 14 residues long. DNA for the CDR3: TGCGCCAGCAGCTTGATCGGTAGTCTGGATACGCAGTATTTT. Its translation: CASSLIGSLDTQYF.

This clonotype was picked up a small number of times. The V and J genes are TRBV9 and TRBJ2-1; no definite D call. Trimming took 0 bases from V and 4 from J, leaving 8 bases between them. The length of the CDR3 is 14 residues. The germline V gene encodes CDR1 SGDLS and CDR2 YYNGEE. CDR3 nucleotides: TGTGCCAGCAGCGTAGGCCCTTTGTACAATGAGCAGTTCTTC. It translates to CASSVGPLYNEQFF.

The V gene is TRBV11-2, the J gene TRBJ2-7, with 8 bases identical to TRBD1. CDR3 size: 13 residues. CDR1 is SGHAT, CDR2 FQNNGV, per germline. V gave up 6 bases and J gave up 3 bases; unmatched junction bases: 4. For the CDR3, the DNA is TGTGCCAGCAGTGGACAGGGAATCTACGAGCAGTACTTC. Encoded protein: CASSGQGIYEQYF.

This clonotype turned up a few times. Here the CDR3 DNA reads TGTGCCAGCAAGTCGGGACCTCGGGAGACCCAGTACTTC. This codes for CASKSGPRETQYF. The rearrangement uses TRBV28 and TRBJ2-5, with D possibly called TRBD1 or TRBD2 (5 bases each). The germline CDR1 and CDR2 sequences are MDHEN and SYDVKM. Trimming left V 7 bases short and J 5 bases short, with 14 bases between. CDR3 length: 13 amino acids.

This clonotype appeared many times. As DNA, the CDR3 is TGTGCCAGCAGCGCGGGAAGTGGGACTAGCGGGATGGTCGGGGAGACCCAGTACTTC. Its translation is CASSAGSGTSGMVGETQYF. The chain combines TRBV9 with TRBJ2-5; TRBD2 matches at 13 bases. Per the germline V gene, CDR1 is SGDLS and CDR2 is YYNGEE. This CDR3 comprises 19 residues. Trimming took 3 bases from V and 5 from J; bases not matched to a gene: 16.

This clonotype was observed a few times. The chain joins TRBV6-6 to TRBJ1-2; D perhaps matches TRBD1 (6 bases). Between the trimmed V and J ends, which lost 2 bases and 2 bases, there was a span of 9 bases. The CDR3 consists of 14 residues. Per the germline V gene, CDR1 is MNHNY and CDR2 is SVGAGI (reference sequence). The CDR3 sequence is CASSYAGANYGYTF. CDR3 nucleotide sequence: TGTGCCAGCAGTTACGCAGGGGCGAACTATGGCTACACCTTC.

This clonotype was detected ten times or more. V gene TRBV6-2 or TRBV6-3 combines with J gene TRBJ2-1; the match to TRBD2 covers 10 bases. CDR1 is MNHEY, CDR2 SVGEGT, per germline. Trimming cost V 4 bases and J 9 bases; bases outside gene matches: 6. The CDR3 contains 14 residues. The CDR3 DNA is TGTGCCAGCAGTTCCACTAGCGGGAAAGGTGAGCAGTTCTTC. Its translation is CASSSTSGKGEQFF.

This clonotype was counted between two and nine times. The chain's CDR3 is CASSQRSSEGAATNEKLFF. The CDR3 region has the DNA TGCGCCAGCAGCCAACGGAGTAGTGAGGGGGCGGCAACTAATGAAAAACTGTTTTTT. The V gene is TRBV4-1, the J gene TRBJ1-4, with 7 bases lining up with TRBD1. Trimming removed 2 bases from V and 0 bases from J; junction bases left unmatched: 12. Germline-derived CDR1 and CDR2 are MGHRA and YSYEKL. There are 19 residues in the CDR3.

The V gene is TRBV20-1, the J gene TRBJ2-1; D unclear. The CDR3 loop spans 10 amino acids. Germline CDR1 reads DFQATT; CDR2 reads SNEGSKA (reference sequence). The V gene lost 5 bases and the J gene lost 6 bases, with 5 bases spanning the gap. The CDR3 DNA follows: TGCAGTGCTCAAATCAATGAGCAGTTCTTC. Its protein is CSAQINEQFF.

This clonotype was seen a few times. The CDR3 region is CASSSEVGETQYF. The CDR3 coding sequence is TGTGCCAGCAGCTCCGAGGTGGGAGAGACCCAGTACTTC. J is TRBJ2-5 and V is TRBV7-9; no reliable D call. Germline V CDR1 and CDR2: SEHNR, FQNEAQ (reference sequence). V lost 4 bases and J 4 bases, leaving 10 bases between the germline ends. This CDR3 spans 13 amino acids.

V gene TRBV6-2 or TRBV6-3 combines with J gene TRBJ1-1; TRBD1 might be the D (5 bases). Germline CDR1 is MNHEY and CDR2 is SVGEGT. This CDR3 is built from 13 residues. V was trimmed by 6 bases and J by 7 bases, leaving 15 bases between them. The CDR3 DNA follows: TGTGCCAGCAGCCGCGTGAGGGGACGTGAAGCTTTCTTT. Amino acids: CASSRVRGREAFF.

Many counts were recorded for this clonotype. This sequence joins TRBV29-1 and TRBJ1-5; 7 nucleotides match TRBD1. V lost 6 bases and J lost 5; bases outside the gene matches: 10. Germline V gene sequence: CDR1 SQVTM, CDR2 ANQGSEA. CDR3 size: 14 residues. For the CDR3, the DNA is TGCAGCGTATTTAGACAGGGTCATCATCAGCCCCAGCATTTT. Amino acid sequence: CSVFRQGHHQPQHF.

This clonotype was seen ten or more times. This rearrangement joins TRBV29-1 to TRBJ1-2; 7 bases line up with TRBD1. The CDR3 runs 12 residues. CDR1 and CDR2 (germline): SQVTM, ANQGSEA. V shed 6 bases and J 5 bases; nucleotides not matched to a gene: 6. The CDR3 nucleotides are TGCAGCGTAGCCGGGACAGCATATGGCTACACCTTC. Translation: CSVAGTAYGYTF.

This clonotype was detected a few times. The V gene is TRBV18, the J gene TRBJ1-1; 10 bases align to TRBD1. Germline values: CDR1 KGHSH, CDR2 LQKENI. This CDR3 contains 13 residues. J lost 12 bases, V lost 5 bases, and 9 bases had no gene match. CDR3 in DNA: TGTGCCAGCTCAGTTCAGACAGGGGGCGGAACTTTCTTT. Amino acids: CASSVQTGGGTFF. Full variable domain (missing parts from reference TRBV18 and TRBJ1-1): NAGVMQNPRHLVRRRGQEARLRCSPMKGHSHVYWYRQLPEEGLKFMVYLQKENIIDESGMPKERFSAEFPKEGPSILRIQQVVRGDSAAYFCASSVQTGGGTFFGQGTRLTVV.

This clonotype came up many times. The rearrangement links TRBV20-1 to TRBJ2-1; 7 bases agree with TRBD2. The germline gives CDR1 DFQATT, CDR2 SNEGSKA (reference sequence). The CDR3 covers 13 residues. V dropped 6 bases and J dropped 4; count of bases not matched to a gene: 6. Here the CDR3 DNA reads TGCAGTGCCCCCGAGGGACTATACAATGAGCAGTTCTTC. Its translation is CSAPEGLYNEQFF.

This clonotype was seen a few times. This sequence joins TRBV11-2 and TRBJ2-1; no reliable D call. Germline V gives CDR1 SGHAT, CDR2 FQNNGV. The CDR3 covers 13 residues. V lost 3 bases to trimming and J lost 7 bases, with 10 bases between them. This chain's CDR3 is CASSFLLLNEQFF. Here the CDR3 DNA reads TGTGCCAGCAGCTTCCTTTTATTGAATGAGCAGTTCTTC.

This clonotype has only a few counts. The CDR3 spells CASRPPTGTGNTIYF. As DNA, the CDR3 is TGTGCCAGCAGGCCCCCGACAGGGACTGGAAACACCATATATTTT. This chain joins TRBV2 and TRBJ1-3; TRBD1 agrees at 7 bases. The V segment lost 6 bases and the J segment 2 bases; nucleotides outside the gene matches: 7. The CDR3 sequence is 15 residues long. Germline V gene lookup returns CDR1 SNHLY and CDR2 FYNNEI.

The V and J genes are TRBV9 and TRBJ1-3; D is unclear. Trimming shortened V by 0 bases and J by 1 base, and 5 bases separated the two germline ends. The CDR3 has 14 amino acids. CDR1 and CDR2 from the germline V gene are SGDLS and YYNGEE. The chain's CDR3 is CASSVEDSGNTIYF. For the CDR3, the DNA is TGTGCCAGCAGCGTAGAAGATTCTGGAAACACCATATATTTT. The full variable domain, rest sourced from reference TRBV9 and TRBJ1-3, is DSGVTQTPKHLITATGQRVTLRCSPRSGDLSVYWYQQSLDQGLQFLIQYYNGEERAKGNILERFSAQQFPDLHSELNLSSLELGDSALYFCASSVEDSGNTIYFGEGSWLTVV.

V gene TRBV14 combines with J gene TRBJ2-1, with 7 bases identical to TRBD1. J gave up 0 bases and V 3 bases, and 8 bases lay outside the gene matches. CDR3 length equals 17 residues. CDR1 and CDR2 from the germline V gene are SGHDN and FVKESK. The CDR3 DNA follows: TGTGCCAGCAGCCACAGGAGAGCAGGGGGCTCCTACAATGAGCAGTTCTTC. Its protein product is CASSHRRAGGSYNEQFF.

This clonotype showed up just a few times. The CDR3 loop is CAISEEGTGAHYGYTF. The DNA of the CDR3 is TGTGCCATCAGTGAGGAGGGGACAGGGGCACACTATGGCTACACCTTC. The V and J genes are TRBV10-3 and TRBJ1-2, with TRBD1 identical over 10 bases. Germline V lookup: CDR1 ENHRY, CDR2 SYGVKD. This CDR3 has 16 amino acids. The V and J ends lost 2 bases and 3 bases, in that order; junction bases with no gene match: 6.

This clonotype has more than one count but fewer than ten. The chain carries TRBV12-2 and TRBJ1-4; TRBD1 is taken as the D call from the table, unchecked against the DNA. TRBV12-2 is assigned pseudogene status. This CDR3 contains 12 residues. DNA for the CDR3: TGTGCAAGTCGCCCTGGGGGCGAAAAACTGTTTTTT. Amino acid sequence: CASRPGGEKLFF.

This clonotype has just a few counts. The chain combines TRBV5-1 with TRBJ1-1; the D gene is possibly TRBD1 (5 bases). The CDR3 is 15 amino acids. Deletions cut 0 bases from V and 4 bases from J, with 13 bases between. Germline CDR1 and CDR2: SGHRS and YFSETQ. The CDR3 coding sequence is TGCGCCAGCAGCTTGGTTCGGGGGAGGGGCACTGAAGCTTTCTTT. It specifies CASSLVRGRGTEAFF.

This sequence joins TRBV5-5 and TRBJ2-5; D uncertain. The V end lost 0 bases, the J end lost 4 bases, and 10 bases lay between the germline ends. Germline loops: CDR1 SGHKS, CDR2 YYEKEE (reference sequence). The CDR3 runs 14 residues. The CDR3 protein is CASSLAVLIETQYF. DNA for the CDR3: TGTGCCAGCAGCTTGGCCGTACTTATAGAGACCCAGTACTTC.

This chain connects TRBV5-4 to TRBJ2-7; D is possibly TRBD1 or TRBD2 (5 bases each). The CDR3 is made up of 12 amino acids. Germline V CDR1 and CDR2: SGHNT, YYREEE (reference sequence). V was pared by 2 bases and J by 6 bases, with 9 bases between. CDR3 nucleotide sequence: TGTGCCAGCAGCTTCGGGGCAACCGAGCAGTACTTC. Its translation: CASSFGATEQYF. Supplemented by reference TRBV5-4 and TRBJ2-7, the full variable domain reads ETGVTQSPTHLIKTRGQQVTLRCSSQSGHNTVSWYQQALGQGPQFIFQYYREEENGRGNFPPRFSGLQFPNYSSELNVNALELDDSALYLCASSFGATEQYFGPGTRLTVT.

At least ten counts were recorded for this clonotype. The CDR3 sequence: CASSQEAAYNSPLHF. DNA for the CDR3: TGTGCCAGCAGCCAAGAGGCGGCCTATAATTCACCCCTCCACTTT. J is TRBJ1-6 and V is TRBV3-1, with D unresolved. Germline CDR1 LGHDT, CDR2 YNNKEL (reference sequence). The CDR3 is made up of 15 amino acids. The V end was cut by 0 bases, the J end by 2 bases, with 5 bases between.

This clonotype showed up just a few times. The V and J genes are TRBV20-1 and TRBJ1-1; 7 bases fit TRBD1. The V gene's germline CDR1 is DFQATT and CDR2 SNEGSKA (reference sequence). The CDR3 covers 14 residues. For the CDR3, the DNA is TGCACCCCCCTCAGGGGTTCAGGGGGCACTGAAGCTTTCTTT. Amino acid sequence: CTPLRGSGGTEAFF.